The rows below give T cell receptor beta chains drawn from one sample of a study of CD8 T cells in Susac syndrome. One entry per CDR3 protein, called by TCRdb with MiXCR from the immunoSEQ multiplex PCR reads. Among over 120,000 distinct CDR3 sequences listed, 94% were seen once. Sequenced sample: CD4+ T cells from PBMCs. These receptors came from a human donor in good health. Both conserved end residues are part of each CDR3. The order of the fields is J gene, D gene, clone size, V gene, CDR3 protein, CDR3 DNA. The D gene is left open where the match is weak. Clone sizes are given selectively: once, few, many, or a class where the clone is expanded.

>TRBJ2-1|.|.|TRBV28
CASSFRTAGEQFF
TGTGCCAGCAGTTTCCGAACAGCCGGTGAGCAGTTCTTC
>TRBJ1-5|.|few|TRBV18
CASSPSRDQPQHF
TGTGCCAGCTCACCTAGCAGAGATCAGCCCCAGCATTTT
>TRBJ2-5|.|.|TRBV9
CASSVLGRETQYF
TGTGCCAGCAGCGTACTAGGGCGAGAGACCCAGTACTTC
>TRBJ2-5|.|.|TRBV18
CASSTAGQETQYF
TGTGCCAGCTCAACAGCCGGCCAAGAGACCCAGTACTTC
>TRBJ2-2|.|.|TRBV30
CAWSVLRMTRTGELFF
TGTGCCTGGAGTGTACTACGGATGACACGCACCGGGGAGCTGTTTTTT
>TRBJ1-5|.|.|TRBV7-2
CASSWTADQPQHF
TGTGCCAGCAGCTGGACGGCCGATCAGCCCCAGCATTTT
>TRBJ2-1|TRBD2|.|TRBV30
CAWTRLAGIEQFF
TGTGCCTGGACCAGGCTAGCGGGAATCGAGCAGTTCTTC
>TRBJ1-1|.|.|TRBV7-3
CASSLYQGLGAFF
TGTGCCAGCAGCTTATATCAGGGGCTGGGAGCTTTCTTT
>TRBJ1-2|.|once|TRBV6-5
CASSYSSHSQRAYGYTF
TGTGCCAGCAGTTACTCGTCGCACAGCCAGAGGGCCTATGGCTACACCTTC
>TRBJ1-2|.|.|TRBV2
CASSDRGYGYTF
TGTGCCAGCAGTGACAGGGGATATGGCTACACCTTC
>TRBJ2-7|.|.|TRBV6-1
CASSEEAGINTYEQYF
TGTGCCAGCAGTGAAGAAGCAGGCATCAACACCTACGAGCAGTACTTC
>TRBJ2-7|TRBD1|.|TRBV6-5
CASSLLGQGRHEQYF
TGTGCCAGCAGCCTCCTGGGACAGGGTAGACACGAGCAGTACTTC
>TRBJ2-7|.|few|TRBV27
CASSRAGGTSSYEQYF
TGTGCCAGCAGCAGGGCTGGCGGCACTAGCTCCTACGAGCAGTACTTC
>TRBJ2-7|.|.|TRBV20-1
CSAEQGYYEQYF
TGCAGTGCGGAACAGGGCTACTACGAGCAGTACTTC
>TRBJ1-2|.|.|TRBV19
CASSVNRATIPRHTF
TGTGCCAGTAGCGTCAACAGGGCGACCATCCCCCGGCACACCTTC
>TRBJ2-5|.|once|TRBV3-1
CASSQIQETQYF
TGTGCCAGCAGCCAGATCCAAGAGACCCAGTACTTC